This T cell receptor beta chain was sequenced in a study of CD8 T cells in Susac syndrome. The study sequenced TCR beta in blood CD8+ and CD4+ T cells. General observations from the study: The study identified around fifteen and five Susac-specific public clones in total CD8+ and CD8+ TEMRA repertoires.

The CDR3 runs to 15 residues. The germline V gene has CDR1 LGHNA and CDR2 YSLEER. Trimming pared 3 bases from V and 7 bases from J, leaving 16 bases between. In regard to this clonotype: The antigen remains unidentified.

It was with random hexamers that about 0.45 to 1 ug RNA was reverse transcribed. TCRdb fed the immunoSEQ multiplex PCR reads into MiXCR, producing one record per CDR3 protein. Here the sample spans tens of thousands of distinct CDR3 sequences, 95% to 97% being singletons. V usage is TRBV4-3 and J usage is TRBJ2-1, with D maybe TRBD2 (5 bases). The clonotype was recovered from a human donor with Susac syndrome. The sequencing input was CD8+ T cells from PBMCs. Written as DNA, the CDR3 is TGCGCCAGCAGCCACCGCCGGGATGATCCAAATGAGCAGTTCTTC. It is translated as CASSHRRDDPNEQFF.